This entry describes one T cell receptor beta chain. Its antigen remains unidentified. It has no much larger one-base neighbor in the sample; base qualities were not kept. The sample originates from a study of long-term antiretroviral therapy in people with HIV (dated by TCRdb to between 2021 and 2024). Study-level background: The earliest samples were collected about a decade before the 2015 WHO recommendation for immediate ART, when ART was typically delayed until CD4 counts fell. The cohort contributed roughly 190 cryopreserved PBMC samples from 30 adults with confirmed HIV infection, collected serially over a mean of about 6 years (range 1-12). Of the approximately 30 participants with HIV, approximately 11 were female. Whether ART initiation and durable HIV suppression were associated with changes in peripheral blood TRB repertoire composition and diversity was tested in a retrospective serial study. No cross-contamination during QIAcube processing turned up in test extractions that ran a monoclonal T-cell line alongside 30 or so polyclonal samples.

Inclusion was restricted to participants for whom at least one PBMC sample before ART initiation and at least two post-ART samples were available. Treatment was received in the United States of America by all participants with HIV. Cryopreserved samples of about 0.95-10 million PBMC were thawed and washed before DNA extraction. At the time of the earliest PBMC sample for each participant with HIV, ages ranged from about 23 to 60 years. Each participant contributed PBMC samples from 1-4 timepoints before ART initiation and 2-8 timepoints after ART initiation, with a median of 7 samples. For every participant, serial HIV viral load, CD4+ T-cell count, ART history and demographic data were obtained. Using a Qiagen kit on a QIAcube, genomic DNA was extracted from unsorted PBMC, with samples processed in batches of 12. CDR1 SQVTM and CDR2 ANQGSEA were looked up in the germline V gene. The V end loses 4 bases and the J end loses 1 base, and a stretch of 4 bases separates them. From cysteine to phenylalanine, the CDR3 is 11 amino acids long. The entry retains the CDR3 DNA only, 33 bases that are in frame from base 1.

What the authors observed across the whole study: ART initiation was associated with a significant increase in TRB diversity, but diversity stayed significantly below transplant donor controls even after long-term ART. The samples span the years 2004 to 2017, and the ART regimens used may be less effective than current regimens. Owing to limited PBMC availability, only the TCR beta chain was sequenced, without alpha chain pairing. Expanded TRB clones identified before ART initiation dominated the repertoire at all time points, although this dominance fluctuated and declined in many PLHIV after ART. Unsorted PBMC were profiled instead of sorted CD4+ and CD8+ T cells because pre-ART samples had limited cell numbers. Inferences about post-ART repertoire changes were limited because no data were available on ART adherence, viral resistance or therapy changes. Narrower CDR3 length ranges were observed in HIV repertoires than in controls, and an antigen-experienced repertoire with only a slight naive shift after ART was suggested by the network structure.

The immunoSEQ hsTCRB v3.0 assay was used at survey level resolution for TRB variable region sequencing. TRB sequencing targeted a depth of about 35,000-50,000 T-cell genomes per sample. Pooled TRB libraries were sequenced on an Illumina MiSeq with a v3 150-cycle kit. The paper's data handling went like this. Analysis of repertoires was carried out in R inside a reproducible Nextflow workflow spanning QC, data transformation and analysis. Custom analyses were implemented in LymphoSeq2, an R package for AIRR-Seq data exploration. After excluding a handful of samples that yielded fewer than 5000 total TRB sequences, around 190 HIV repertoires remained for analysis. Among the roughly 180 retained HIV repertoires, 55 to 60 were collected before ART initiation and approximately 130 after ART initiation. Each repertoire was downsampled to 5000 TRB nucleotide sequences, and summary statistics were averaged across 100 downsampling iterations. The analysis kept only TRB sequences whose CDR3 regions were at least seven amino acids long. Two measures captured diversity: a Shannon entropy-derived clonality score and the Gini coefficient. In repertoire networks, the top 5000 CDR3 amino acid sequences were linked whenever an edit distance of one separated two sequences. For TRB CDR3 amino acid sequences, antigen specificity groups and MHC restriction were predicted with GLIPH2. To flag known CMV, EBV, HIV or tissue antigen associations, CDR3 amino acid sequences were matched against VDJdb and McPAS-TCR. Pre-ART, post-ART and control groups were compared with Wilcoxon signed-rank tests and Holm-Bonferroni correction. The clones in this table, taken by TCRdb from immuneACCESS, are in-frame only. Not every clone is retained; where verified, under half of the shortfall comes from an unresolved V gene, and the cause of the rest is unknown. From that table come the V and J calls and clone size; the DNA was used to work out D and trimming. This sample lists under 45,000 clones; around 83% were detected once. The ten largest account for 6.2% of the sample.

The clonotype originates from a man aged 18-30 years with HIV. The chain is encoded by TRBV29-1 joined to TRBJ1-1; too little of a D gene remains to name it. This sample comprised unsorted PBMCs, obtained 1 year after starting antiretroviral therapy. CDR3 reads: CSVVANTEAFF. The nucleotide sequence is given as TGCAGCGTTGTGGCGAACACTGAAGCTTTCTTT.